The 25 T cell receptor beta chains below all came from one sample that was sequenced in a study of CD8+ T cells in alopecia areata (dated by TCRdb to the late 2010s). The library came from the immunoSEQ multiplex PCR assay. RNA was extracted from all samples and reverse transcribed into cDNA as template for TCR sequencing. This is the immuneACCESS table as TCRdb keeps it, with only in-frame sequences that have V and J called. A part of the clones is gone; compared with another copy, unresolved V genes explain less than half, and the rest is unexplained. The sample table lists a few hundred thousand clones, 40% to 45% of them with a count of one. 2.6% of the sample lies in the top ten. The intended sense of this specimen's treatment or condition label: oral pan-JAK inhibitor, 5-10 mg twice daily. The sample consisted of CD4+ T cells sorted from blood, taken between weeks 36 and 40, from a patient treated with tofacitinib. All receptors come from a human donor with alopecia areata.

This sequence joins TRBV6-5 and TRBJ2-3; 8 nucleotides line up with TRBD2. This CDR3 has 14 residues. The junction had 7 bases not matched to a gene; V was cut back by 7 bases and J by 4 bases. CDR1 and CDR2 from the germline V gene are MNHEY and SVGAGI. DNA for the CDR3: TGTGCCAGCATAAGGACGGGAGGGTCAGATACGCAGTATTTT. Residues: CASIRTGGSDTQYF.

CDR3 DNA sequence: TGTGCCAGCAGAGGGGGACAGGGTTCATACTACGAGCAGTACTTC. Protein product: CASRGGQGSYYEQYF. The chain is built from TRBV27 and TRBJ2-7; 9 bases are shared with TRBD1. CDR1 MNHEY and CDR2 SMNVEV come from the germline V gene (reference sequence). This CDR3 spans 15 amino acids. The V segment lost 6 bases and the J segment 3 bases; nucleotides outside the gene matches: 9.

This clone was seen a handful of times. This CDR3 is CASSQAGSGIEQYF. The CDR3 DNA follows: TGTGCCAGCAGCCAAGCCGGTAGCGGTATTGAGCAGTACTTC. This chain uses TRBV14 with TRBJ2-7, with a tentative D call TRBD2 (6 bases). Germline-derived CDR1 and CDR2 are SGHDN and FVKESK. The CDR3 sequence is 14 residues long. V lost 1 base and J 7 bases, leaving 14 bases between the germline ends. Complete variable domain (other parts from reference TRBV14 and TRBJ2-7): EAGVTQFPSHSVIEKGQTVTLRCDPISGHDNLYWYRRVMGKEIKFLLHFVKESKQDESGMPNNRFLAERTGGTYSTLKVQPAELEDSGVYFCASSQAGSGIEQYFGPGTRLTVT.

The chain combines TRBV6-5 with TRBJ2-3; D gene unclear. The CDR3 runs 13 residues. Germline-derived CDR1 and CDR2 are MNHEY and SVGAGI. V lost 5 bases, J lost 2 bases, and 8 bases lay in between. The chain's CDR3 is CASSPQVTDTQYF. The CDR3 nucleotides read TGTGCCAGCAGTCCTCAGGTCACAGATACGCAGTATTTT.

In its sample, this clone was seen once. The chain employs TRBV2 and TRBJ2-7; no reliable D call. The CDR3 extends over 14 amino acids. Between the trimmed V and J ends, which lost 5 bases and 0 bases, there was a span of 11 bases. The germline gives CDR1 SNHLY, CDR2 FYNNEI. The CDR3 bases are TGTGCCAGCAGTCGGCAAGTAAGCTCCTACGAGCAGTACTTC. It is translated as CASSRQVSSYEQYF.

The rearrangement uses TRBV7-2 and TRBJ2-2; D is possibly TRBD1 (6 bases). Germline lookup yields CDR1 SGHTA and CDR2 FQGNSA. Trimming cost V 5 bases and J 5 bases, with 12 bases left between them. This CDR3 has 14 amino acids. The CDR3 reads CASSPDRGTGELFF. The CDR3 bases are TGTGCCAGCAGCCCGGACAGAGGGACCGGGGAGCTGTTTTTT.

The chain is built from TRBV6-6 and TRBJ2-7; the match to TRBD2 covers 9 bases. Germline V gene data show CDR1 as MNHNY and CDR2 as SVGAGI (reference sequence). The CDR3 has 13 residues. The CDR3 DNA follows: TGTGGGACTGAGACTAGCGGAACCTACGAGCAGTACTTC. Its translation: CGTETSGTYEQYF.

The rearrangement joins TRBV23-1 to TRBJ2-1; D not resolved. TRBV23-1 is treated as an ORF (open reading frame) with a function not yet certain. V was shortened by 7 bases and J by 7 bases, with 23 bases between the two germline ends. This CDR3 has 16 amino acids. CDR3 nucleotide sequence: TGCGCCAGCACTTCACCGACCGGGCCCCAGGTGAATGAGCAGTTCTTC. As protein: CASTSPTGPQVNEQFF.

The chain has TRBV25-1 and TRBJ1-2; a possible D gene is TRBD1 (5 bases). CDR1 and CDR2 (germline): MGHDK, SYGVNS. CDR3 length equals 12 residues. Trimming took 4 bases from V and 7 from J, leaving 10 bases between them. The CDR3 DNA sequence: TGTGCCAGCAGTGGGGGGGTCAGTGGCTACACCTTC. Amino acids: CASSGGVSGYTF.

The chain combines TRBV10-3 with TRBJ2-5, with D perhaps TRBD2 (6 bases). V lost 6 bases, J lost 4 bases, and 15 bases lay in between. The CDR3 sequence is 14 residues long. Germline CDR1 ENHRY, CDR2 SYGVKD. CDR3 DNA: TGTGCCATCAGGGCAGATCGGGGGTCAGAGACCCAGTACTTC. It translates to CAIRADRGSETQYF.

The rearrangement joins TRBV29-1 to TRBJ1-1; tentative D call: TRBD1 (5 bases). The germline V gene encodes CDR1 SQVTM and CDR2 ANQGSEA. V lost 4 bases and J lost 12, with 15 bases in between. The CDR3 is made up of 11 amino acids. This chain's CDR3 is CSVGARGGSFF. DNA of the CDR3: TGCAGCGTTGGGGCAAGGGGAGGGTCTTTCTTT.

The chain is built from TRBV23-1 and TRBJ2-1; TRBD2 aligns across 13 bases. TRBV23-1 is known as an ORF, though its function is uncertain. The V segment lost 6 bases and the J segment 10 bases; nucleotides outside the gene matches: 3. The CDR3 covers 13 residues. In nucleotides, the CDR3 is TGCGCCAGCAGAGGACTAGCGGGAGACGAGCAGTTCTTC. Translated: CASRGLAGDEQFF.

This clone was seen just once. The sample has other DNA sequences that encode this CDR3 too. The rearrangement uses TRBV30 and TRBJ2-7, with unresolved D. This CDR3 is built from 13 residues. V lost 0 bases and J 2 bases, leaving 8 bases between the germline ends. Germline CDR1 reads GTSNPN; CDR2 reads SVGIG (reference sequence). CDR3 DNA: TGTGCCTGGAGTGTACGCGGTACCTACGAGCAGTACTTC. This gives the protein CAWSVRGTYEQYF. The complete variable domain, with remaining parts taken from reference TRBV30 and TRBJ2-7, reads SQTIHQWPATLVQPVGSPLSLECTVEGTSNPNLYWYRQAAGRGLQLLFYSVGIGQISSEVPQNLSASRPQDRQFILSSKKLLLSDSGFYLCAWSVRGTYEQYFGPGTRLTVT.

The V call is TRBV11-2, the J call TRBJ2-1; TRBD2 might be the D (5 bases). The CDR3 extends over 15 amino acids. Germline lookup yields CDR1 SGHAT and CDR2 FQNNGV. Trimming left V 2 bases short and J 1 base short, with 9 bases between. The CDR3 reads CASSLSAASYNEQFF. The CDR3 region has the DNA TGTGCCAGCAGCTTATCAGCGGCTTCCTACAATGAGCAGTTCTTC.

V is TRBV6-5 and J is TRBJ2-3; D unresolved. CDR1 is MNHEY, CDR2 SVGAGI, per germline. CDR3 length equals 13 residues. The V end was cut by 7 bases, the J end by 1 base, with 9 bases between. The CDR3 DNA is TGTGCCAGCAATGAGGACGGCACAGATACGCAGTATTTT. Protein sequence: CASNEDGTDTQYF.

This chain uses TRBV4-3 with TRBJ1-3, with a tentative D call TRBD1 (5 bases). Trimming took 0 bases from V and 4 from J, leaving 16 bases between them. Germline V CDR1 and CDR2: LGHNA, YSLEER. The CDR3 sequence is 17 residues long. CDR3 sequence (DNA): TGCGCCAGCAGCCAAGATCGAGCTGGGGCAGCCGGAAACACCATATATTTT. Residues: CASSQDRAGAAGNTIYF.

The chain carries TRBV30 and TRBJ2-1; 7 nucleotides line up with TRBD2. The CDR3 length is 14 residues. The J segment lost 3 bases and the V segment lost 2 bases, leaving 4 bases of the junction unmatched. Germline V gene data show CDR1 as GTSNPN and CDR2 as SVGIG (reference sequence). CDR3 nucleotides: TGTGCCTGGAGTAAGGGAGGGATCTACAATGAGCAGTTCTTC. Translating gives CAWSKGGIYNEQFF.

The chain links TRBV6-5 to TRBJ2-7, with no clear D. Germline-derived CDR1 and CDR2 are MNHEY and SVGAGI. This CDR3 has 14 residues. V was trimmed by 0 bases and J by 4 bases, leaving 10 bases between them. CDR3 coding DNA: TGTGCCAGCAGTTACTCATCGGGCGGATACGAGCAGTACTTC. It codes for CASSYSSGGYEQYF.

V and J are TRBV25-1 and TRBJ2-6; no firm D call. Looked up from germline, CDR1 is MGHDK and CDR2 is SYGVNS. The V end lost 3 bases, the J end lost 4 bases, and 4 bases lay between the germline ends. This CDR3 spans 13 amino acids. DNA of the CDR3: TGTGCCAGCAGTGATTCAGGGGCCAACGTCCTGACTTTC. As protein: CASSDSGANVLTF.

The rearrangement uses TRBV2 and TRBJ2-7, with 10 bases fitting TRBD2. The CDR3 covers 16 residues. Trimming cost V 2 bases and J 9 bases; bases outside gene matches: 13. Per germline, CDR1 SNHLY and CDR2 FYNNEI. CDR3 loop: CASSERLAGGPMGQYF. The DNA of the CDR3 is TGTGCCAGCAGTGAAAGATTAGCGGGAGGCCCCATGGGGCAGTACTTC.

The genes are TRBV5-8 and TRBJ2-3, with D unresolved. The CDR3 runs to 12 residues. Deletions cut 4 bases from V and 2 bases from J, with 5 bases between. Per germline, CDR1 SGHTS and CDR2 YDEGEE. Here the CDR3 reads CASSPYTDTQYF. DNA for the CDR3: TGTGCCAGCAGCCCTTACACAGATACGCAGTATTTT. The whole variable domain, remainder taken from reference TRBV5-8 and TRBJ2-3, is EAGVTQSPTHLIKTRGQQATLRCSPISGHTSVYWYQQALGLGLQFLLWYDEGEERNRGNFPPRFSGRQFPNYSSELNVNALELEDSALYLCASSPYTDTQYFGPGTRLTVL.

A single count supports this clone. J is TRBJ2-1 and V is TRBV30; TRBD2 aligns across 9 bases. The CDR3 totals 15 residues. CDR1 GTSNPN and CDR2 SVGIG come from the germline V gene (reference sequence). V gave up 2 bases and J gave up 7 bases; unmatched junction bases: 9. CDR3 in DNA: TGTGCCTGGAGTTTTGGGAGTCTAGCGGGAAATGAGCAGTTCTTC. Residues: CAWSFGSLAGNEQFF. Full variable domain (outside the CDR3, taken from reference TRBV30 and TRBJ2-1): SQTIHQWPATLVQPVGSPLSLECTVEGTSNPNLYWYRQAAGRGLQLLFYSVGIGQISSEVPQNLSASRPQDRQFILSSKKLLLSDSGFYLCAWSFGSLAGNEQFFGPGTRLTVL.

This clone was recorded once. The V gene is TRBV29-1, the J gene TRBJ2-3, with D unresolved. The CDR3 is 11 amino acids. V gave up 5 bases and J gave up 5 bases, with 8 bases separating them. Germline V CDR1 and CDR2: SQVTM, ANQGSEA. This chain's CDR3 is CSVYWGDTQYF. CDR3 in DNA: TGCAGCGTTTATTGGGGAGATACGCAGTATTTT.

Regarding this clone: Compared with germline, one end of the junction differs, possibly owing to a read error. This sequence joins TRBV6-1 and TRBJ1-1, with D hard to call. This CDR3 is built from 12 residues. CDR1 is MNHNS, CDR2 SASEGT, per germline. The CDR3 region is CASTELPGQAFF. The CDR3 region has the DNA TGTGCCAGCACTGAATTACCCGGGCAAGCTTTCTTT.

The DNA for the CDR3 is TGTGCCGCCCGGGACTACTACAATGAGCAGTTCTTC. Translation: CAARDYYNEQFF. The genes are TRBV28 and TRBJ2-1, with 7 bases aligning to TRBD2. The CDR3 extends over 12 amino acids. V gave up 11 bases and J gave up 3 bases; unmatched junction bases: 4. Per the germline V gene, CDR1 is MDHEN and CDR2 is SYDVKM.